This TCR beta chain was retrieved from a study of patients and donors after allogeneic stem cell transplantation. Deletions cut 0 bases from V and 8 bases from J, with 11 bases between. CDR1 and CDR2 (germline): DFQATT, SNEGSKA (reference sequence). CDR3 length: 13 amino acids. From the RT-PCR reads, TCRdb called clonotypes with MiXCR, one entry per CDR3 protein. Of under 200,000 distinct CDR3 sequences listed, roughly 30% are singletons. This clonotype turned up a few times. The chain has TRBV20-1 and TRBJ2-1; D is unclear. The origin of this receptor is a human donor who was either an allogeneic HSCT recipient or a stem cell or donor lymphocyte infusion donor (not recorded which). It is not recorded whose cells these are; they may come from a transplant donor. Sequenced: blood, either unsorted or a sorted T cell fraction (not recorded which). The CDR3: CSARDIGLYEQFF. Here the CDR3 DNA reads TGCAGTGCTAGAGATATCGGGCTCTATGAGCAGTTCTTC.